This T cell receptor (beta chain) was documented in a study of blood T cell repertoires in COVID-19 (dated by TCRdb to 2018 to 2020). Turning to the overall study: Samples from collaborators originated in the United States, Italy and Spain and spanned both the acute and convalescent phases of COVID-19. The samples were drawn from two sources: the first 160 participants of the ongoing ImmuneRACE study, and approximately 1,300 subjects contributed by 6 global collaborators. Where HLA class I and class II types were available, the types were taken from metadata supplied by the sample provider, not from assay-based typing. A de-identified subject ID, COVID-19 status, age in years and sex were almost always included in the sample metadata. A freely available public database, intended as a resource for researchers studying the immune response to SARS-CoV-2, is where the repertoires were released. Deeply sampled blood TCRbeta repertoires from subjects exposed to, actively infected with, or recovered from COVID-19 were included in the dataset. The material from the prospective study consisted of cDNA or gDNA derived from T cells, B-cell-depleted T cells, or PBMCs.

General conclusions and limits of the study: The amount of clinical and demographic metadata varied by source and participant and was provided uncurated.

Whole blood was collected in K2EDTA tubes by collaborating institutions according to the institutions' own protocols. For TCRbeta analysis, collaborator samples were shipped as frozen whole blood, as isolated PBMCs, or as DNA extracted from either sample type. On this clone itself: The antigen it recognizes is unknown. There are no base qualities to consult, and no much larger clone falls within one base.

TCRbeta CDR3 regions were amplified from genomic DNA by means of the immunoSEQ Assay, a bias-controlled multiplex PCR. The authors' pipeline ran thus. Within the assay, amplification of reference gene primers was used to estimate how many nucleated cells each sample contained. To quantify the absolute abundance of each unique TCRbeta CDR3 rearrangement, sequence reads were collapsed and filtered. Productive Simpson clonality was computed per sample as the square root of Simpson's diversity index over productive rearrangements. TCRdb re-hosts the immuneACCESS table, in-frame sequences only. Its copies lack some clones; in the studies checked, an unresolved V gene accounts for under half of them, and the cause for the rest is not known. That table furnishes V, J and clone size, whereas the DNA furnished D and trimming. This sample comprises 150,000 to 200,000 clones, around 87% of them detected only once. 2% to 3% of the sample belongs to the ten largest clones.

From its cysteine to its phenylalanine, the CDR3 spans 14 amino acids. The kept DNA is CDR3 alone, 42 bases in frame from the first base. Relative to germline, V is 4 bases shorter and J is 8 bases shorter, with 20 bases between their ends. The germline V gene (reference sequence) specifies GTSNPN as CDR1 and SVGIG as CDR2. The sample consisted of peripheral blood. This sequence uses TRBV30 and TRBJ1-1, with the D gene uncertain. This clonotype was obtained from a man between 40 and 49 years old with active or convalescent COVID-19. The DNA reads TGTGCCTGGAAACCACCGGGATCCCGAGAGGAAGCTTTCTTT. Translated, it gives CAWKPPGSREEAFF.